These 27 T cell receptor beta chains were all obtained from the same sample, sequenced in a study of blood T cell repertoires in COVID-19 (TCRdb year 2020). The method behind the library was the immunoSEQ multiplex PCR assay. Sourced from immuneACCESS, this table was stored by TCRdb with only in-frame sequences that have V and J called. A share of the clones is absent; for the studies checked, an unresolved V gene accounts for under half, and the remainder has no known explanation. The sample profile shows a few hundred thousand clones; about 86% of them were found once. The ten top clones hold approximately 6.2% of the sample. The sequenced sample consisted of peripheral blood. The origin of the receptors is a man aged 60 to 69 who had recovered from COVID-19.

The J gene is TRBJ2-7, the V gene TRBV27; unclear D gene. CDR3 length: 14 amino acids. The germline V and J ends were trimmed by 6 bases and 3 bases, with 15 bases remaining between them. CDR1 and CDR2 (germline): MNHEY, SMNVEV (reference sequence). CDR3 bases: TGTGCCAGCAGCCTCTCTGGGTGGAGCTACGAGCAGTACTTC. This gives the protein CASSLSGWSYEQYF.

CDR3 sequence: CASSGQGEGEKLFF. The DNA for the CDR3 is TGCGCCAGCAGTGGACAGGGTGAAGGTGAAAAACTGTTTTTT. The chain recombines TRBV10-1 with TRBJ1-4; 7 nucleotides agree with TRBD1. Germline CDR1 reads WNHNN; CDR2 reads SYGVQD (reference sequence). The CDR3 is made up of 14 amino acids. The ends lost 4 bases at V and 7 bases at J; junction bases unmatched: 6.

V is TRBV28 and J is TRBJ1-5, with D possibly being TRBD1 (6 bases). The germline gives CDR1 MDHEN, CDR2 SYDVKM. The CDR3 consists of 15 residues. The V gene lost 6 bases and the J gene lost 5 bases, with 17 bases spanning the gap. The CDR3: CASSLGGGAHQPQHF. The CDR3 nucleotides read TGTGCCAGCAGCTTGGGAGGGGGAGCACATCAGCCCCAGCATTTT.

There are a few counts of this clone. This chain connects TRBV25-1 to TRBJ1-2; tentatively, D is TRBD1 (6 bases). Germline CDR1 reads MGHDK; CDR2 reads SYGVNS. Trimming left V 5 bases short and J 6 bases short, with 10 bases between. CDR3 length: 12 amino acids. The CDR3: CASSKDRHGYTF. The CDR3 DNA sequence: TGTGCCAGCAGTAAAGACAGGCATGGCTACACCTTC.

The rearrangement links TRBV15 to TRBJ1-4, with 9 bases aligning to TRBD1. This CDR3 is 15 amino acids long. In germline, CDR1 is LNHNV, CDR2 YYDKDF (reference sequence). The V gene end was trimmed by 5 bases and the J gene end by 5 bases; junction bases not matched to a gene: 6. CDR3 region: CATSVTGTGNEKLFF. CDR3 coding DNA: TGTGCCACCAGCGTTACCGGGACAGGGAATGAAAAACTGTTTTTT.

The J gene is TRBJ1-6, the V gene TRBV7-9; no clear D gene. With 8 bases removed from V and 9 bases from J, the gap between germline ends came to 11 bases. Germline V gives CDR1 SEHNR, CDR2 FQNEAQ (reference sequence). The CDR3 runs 12 residues. The CDR3 protein is CASEGQGSPLHF. In DNA form, the CDR3 reads TGTGCCAGCGAGGGTCAAGGTTCACCCCTCCACTTT.

The rearrangement joins TRBV5-6 to TRBJ1-2; 8 nucleotides match TRBD1. Per germline, CDR1 SGHDT and CDR2 YYEEEE. Trimming cost V 4 bases and J 7 bases; bases outside gene matches: 9. The CDR3 length is 14 residues. The CDR3 nucleotides read TGTGCCAGCAGCCGACAGGGGCGCGGTAGTGGCTACACCTTC. Translating it yields CASSRQGRGSGYTF. Together with reference TRBV5-6 and TRBJ1-2, the CDR3 gives the full variable domain: DAGVTQSPTHLIKTRGQQVTLRCSPKSGHDTVSWYQQALGQGPQFIFQYYEEEERQRGNFPDRFSGHQFPNYSSELNVNALLLGDSALYLCASSRQGRGSGYTFGSGTRLTVV.

The genes are TRBV6-5 and TRBJ2-3; D ambiguous. V dropped 6 bases and J dropped 4 bases, with 14 bases sitting between them. This CDR3 has 14 amino acids. Germline V gene sequence: CDR1 MNHEY, CDR2 SVGAGI. Here the CDR3 DNA reads TGTGCCAGCAGGACGAACAGTGCCCCAGATACGCAGTATTTT. Translated: CASRTNSAPDTQYF.

The V and J genes are TRBV18 and TRBJ2-2; 11 bases agree with TRBD1. The CDR3 totals 16 residues. Germline CDR1 KGHSH, CDR2 LQKENI. With V trimmed by 1 base and J by 4 bases, 2 bases remained unmatched. As DNA, the CDR3 is TGTGCCAGCTCACCACTCGGACAGGGGGCCACCGGGGAGCTGTTTTTT. Translated: CASSPLGQGATGELFF.

This rearrangement joins TRBV21-1 to TRBJ1-2; the table's D call of TRBD1 was not tested on the DNA. TRBV21-1 is termed a pseudogene. The CDR3 totals 17 residues. The CDR3 sequence is CASSKAHRGRLNYGYTF. The DNA of the CDR3 is TGTGCCAGCAGCAAAGCGCACAGGGGCCGCCTTAACTATGGCTACACCTTC.

The V gene is TRBV27, the J gene TRBJ1-1; maybe TRBD1 (5 bases). This CDR3 spans 14 amino acids. V lost 6 bases to trimming and J lost 0 bases, with 11 bases between them. CDR1 and CDR2 (germline): MNHEY, SMNVEV (reference sequence). The chain's CDR3 is CASRSGVLNTEAFF. Here the CDR3 DNA reads TGTGCCAGCAGGTCGGGGGTACTGAACACTGAAGCTTTCTTT.

The genes are TRBV30 and TRBJ2-5; 7 bases fit TRBD1. The CDR3 length is 14 residues. With 2 bases clipped from V and 4 bases from J, the junction kept 7 bases outside the gene matches. The germline gives CDR1 GTSNPN, CDR2 SVGIG (reference sequence). The CDR3 sequence: CAWSWTGGGETQYF. Written as DNA, the CDR3 is TGTGCCTGGAGTTGGACAGGAGGAGGAGAGACCCAGTACTTC.

V and J are TRBV6-5 and TRBJ1-1, with 12 bases fitting TRBD1. There are 14 residues in the CDR3. V lost 6 bases to trimming and J lost 5 bases; unmatched junction nucleotides: 4. Germline V gives CDR1 MNHEY, CDR2 SVGAGI. The CDR3, as DNA: TGTGCCAGCAGCGTGGGACAGGGGGCGACTGAAGCTTTCTTT. This codes for CASSVGQGATEAFF.

The chain employs TRBV15 and TRBJ1-4, with D tentatively TRBD1 (6 bases). V was shortened by 0 bases and J by 11 bases, with 10 bases between the two germline ends. The germline gives CDR1 LNHNV, CDR2 YYDKDF (reference sequence). CDR3 length: 13 amino acids. CDR3 in DNA: TGTGCCACCAGCAGAGATCCTGGACAGAAACTGTTTTTT. It yields the protein CATSRDPGQKLFF.

The chain recombines TRBV9 with TRBJ2-3; 9 nucleotides line up with TRBD2. Germline-derived CDR1 and CDR2 are SGDLS and YYNGEE. Trimming cost V 0 bases and J 2 bases; bases outside gene matches: 7. The CDR3 consists of 17 residues. CDR3 nucleotide sequence: TGTGCCAGCAGCGTAGTTGCGACTAGCGGATACACAGATACGCAGTATTTT. Protein sequence: CASSVVATSGYTDTQYF.

This clone was found once. The chain links TRBV7-3 to TRBJ1-2; 12 nucleotides align to TRBD1. Germline lookup yields CDR1 SGHTA and CDR2 FQGTGA. There are 15 residues in the CDR3. Trimming cost V 4 bases and J 5 bases; bases outside gene matches: 5. The CDR3 loop is CASSSGTGGVYGYTF. In nucleotides, the CDR3 is TGTGCCAGCAGCTCCGGGACAGGGGGCGTTTATGGCTACACCTTC.

The CDR3 sequence: CASSGRDRNSPLHF. The CDR3 DNA sequence: TGTGCCAGTAGTGGACGGGACAGAAATTCACCCCTCCACTTT. V and J are TRBV19 and TRBJ1-6; 7 bases are shared with TRBD1. The CDR3 is 14 amino acids. CDR1 is LNHDA, CDR2 SQIVND, per germline (reference sequence). After removal of 5 bases from V and 7 bases from J, the junction contained 5 bases not matched to a gene.

The chain carries TRBV7-7 and TRBJ1-3, with D possibly TRBD1 on 6 matching bases. The CDR3 is made up of 15 amino acids. Trimming left V 5 bases short and J 2 bases short, with 13 bases between. Germline CDR1 reads SSHAT; CDR2 reads FNYEAQ (reference sequence). Here the CDR3 reads CASSPGQTTGNTIYF. CDR3 DNA: TGTGCCAGCAGCCCAGGACAGACAACTGGAAACACCATATATTTT.

J is TRBJ2-3 and V is TRBV7-3; no firm D call. The germline V gene has CDR1 SGHTA and CDR2 FQGTGA. CDR3 length: 13 amino acids. The V and J ends lost 4 bases and 6 bases respectively, with 11 bases between them. The CDR3 DNA reads TGTGCCAGCAGCTCATTTGTTGTGGATACGCAGTATTTT. Protein product: CASSSFVVDTQYF.

This clone was seen ten or more times. The chain recombines TRBV27 with TRBJ1-4; 7 nucleotides line up with TRBD1. V shed 1 base and J 10 bases; nucleotides not matched to a gene: 15. CDR1 is MNHEY and CDR2 is SMNVEV in the germline V gene (reference sequence). The CDR3 spans 17 residues. CDR3: CASSLLKLRDSGRKLFF. Here the CDR3 DNA reads TGTGCCAGCAGTTTATTAAAACTCCGGGACAGCGGGCGAAAACTGTTTTTT. Supplemented by reference TRBV27 and TRBJ1-4, the full variable domain reads EAQVTQNPRYLITVTGKKLTVTCSQNMNHEYMSWYRQDPGLGLRQIYYSMNVEVTDKGDVPEGYKVSRKEKRNFPLILESPSPNQTSLYFCASSLLKLRDSGRKLFFGSGTQLSVL.

The rearrangement joins TRBV28 to TRBJ2-2; D is possibly TRBD1 (5 bases). The CDR3 loop spans 18 amino acids. The V gene's germline CDR1 is MDHEN and CDR2 SYDVKM. V was pared by 3 bases and J by 0 bases, with 17 bases between. The CDR3 is CASSLGQDQETNTGELFF. The CDR3 DNA sequence: TGTGCCAGCAGTTTGGGGCAGGACCAGGAAACGAACACCGGGGAGCTGTTTTTT.

This chain connects TRBV5-8 to TRBJ1-5; D possibly corresponds to TRBD1 (5 bases). With 6 bases removed from V and 1 base from J, the gap between germline ends came to 14 bases. Germline CDR1 reads SGHTS; CDR2 reads YDEGEE. The CDR3 has 15 amino acids. This CDR3 reads CASTGGGLSNQPQHF. Written as DNA, the CDR3 is TGTGCCAGCACCGGGGGAGGGCTAAGCAATCAGCCCCAGCATTTT.

This clone was seen more than once but under ten times. The V call is TRBV3-1 (or the pseudogene TRBV3-2), the J call TRBJ1-4, with 7 positions matching TRBD1. The CDR3 has 14 amino acids. With V trimmed by 1 base and J by 7 bases, 3 bases remained unmatched. Germline lookup yields CDR1 LGHDT and CDR2 YNNKEL (reference sequence). The CDR3 loop reads CASSQGDRSEKLFF. CDR3 DNA: TGTGCCAGCAGCCAAGGGGACAGAAGTGAAAAACTGTTTTTT.

The chain recombines TRBV5-4 with TRBJ2-3, with TRBD1 as a possible D gene (6 bases). Germline CDR1 is SGHNT and CDR2 is YYREEE (reference sequence). V lost 2 bases and J lost 5, with 18 bases in between. The CDR3 is made up of 16 amino acids. In nucleotides, the CDR3 is TGTGCCAGCAGCTTAGGGACATCCCGGGCTGGAGATACGCAGTATTTT. Its protein product is CASSLGTSRAGDTQYF.

The chain joins TRBV4-1 to TRBJ1-2; D remains ambiguous. Trimming took 0 bases from V and 4 from J, leaving 12 bases between them. CDR1 is MGHRA, CDR2 YSYEKL, per germline. There are 15 residues in the CDR3. CDR3 loop: CASSQEEGMGYGYTF. CDR3 nucleotides: TGCGCCAGCAGCCAAGAAGAGGGTATGGGCTATGGCTACACCTTC.

Of note for this clone: At the DNA level, this CDR3 is encoded by other sequences in the same sample as well. The J gene is TRBJ1-1, the V gene TRBV5-4; D not resolved. Germline CDR1 is SGHNT and CDR2 is YYREEE (reference sequence). The CDR3 totals 13 residues. Trimming shortened V by 4 bases and J by 0 bases, and 7 bases separated the two germline ends. CDR3 sequence reads: CASSRTMNTEAFF. CDR3 nucleotides: TGTGCCAGCAGCCGAACAATGAACACTGAAGCTTTCTTT.

The chain links TRBV30 to TRBJ2-2, with D possibly being TRBD2 (6 bases). CDR1 and CDR2 from the germline V gene are GTSNPN and SVGIG (reference sequence). V was pared by 2 bases and J by 4 bases, with 14 bases between. The CDR3 contains 15 residues. The CDR3 region is CAWSLGGMVTGELFF. The CDR3, as DNA: TGTGCCTGGAGTTTAGGAGGGATGGTCACCGGGGAGCTGTTTTTT.